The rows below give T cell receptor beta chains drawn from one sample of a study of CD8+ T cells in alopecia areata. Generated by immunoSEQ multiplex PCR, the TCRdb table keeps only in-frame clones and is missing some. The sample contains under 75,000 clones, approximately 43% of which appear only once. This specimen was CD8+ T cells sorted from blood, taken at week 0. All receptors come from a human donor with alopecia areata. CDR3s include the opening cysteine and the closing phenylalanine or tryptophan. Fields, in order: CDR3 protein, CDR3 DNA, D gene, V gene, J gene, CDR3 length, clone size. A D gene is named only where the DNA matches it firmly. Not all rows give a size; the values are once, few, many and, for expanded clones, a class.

CDR3 protein: CASSHPIGLAGVGTGELFF
CDR3 DNA: TGTGCCAGCAGCCACCCCATCGGACTAGCGGGAGTAGGTACCGGGGAGCTGTTTTTT
D gene: TRBD2
V gene: TRBV7-9
J gene: TRBJ2-2
CDR3 length: 19
clone size: NA

CDR3 protein: CASSLTGQTEAFF
CDR3 DNA: TGCGCCAGCAGCTTGACGGGACAAACTGAAGCTTTCTTT
D gene: NA
V gene: TRBV5-1
J gene: TRBJ1-1
CDR3 length: 13
clone size: medium-sized

CDR3 protein: CSAGTSGTYEQYF
CDR3 DNA: TGCAGCGCCGGGACTAGCGGGACCTACGAGCAGTACTTC
D gene: TRBD2
V gene: TRBV29-1
J gene: TRBJ2-7
CDR3 length: 13
clone size: once

CDR3 protein: CASSERRSPRTDTQYF
CDR3 DNA: TGTGCCAGCAGTGAACGCAGGTCTCCTCGCACAGATACGCAGTATTTT
D gene: NA
V gene: TRBV2
J gene: TRBJ2-3
CDR3 length: 16
clone size: NA

CDR3 protein: CASSRGTLASYEQYF
CDR3 DNA: TGTGCCAGCAGCAGAGGGACACTCGCCTCCTACGAGCAGTACTTC
D gene: NA
V gene: TRBV7-9
J gene: TRBJ2-7
CDR3 length: 15
clone size: few

CDR3 protein: CASSLSREGQYPYEQYF
CDR3 DNA: TGTGCCAGCAGCTTGAGTCGGGAGGGTCAATATCCGTACGAGCAGTACTTC
D gene: TRBD2
V gene: TRBV5-6
J gene: TRBJ2-7
CDR3 length: 17
clone size: NA

CDR3 protein: CASSANRYNEQFF
CDR3 DNA: TGTGCCAGCAGCGCTAACCGCTACAATGAGCAGTTCTTC
D gene: NA
V gene: TRBV2
J gene: TRBJ2-1
CDR3 length: 13
clone size: medium-sized

CDR3 protein: CSVGRDQSYEQYF
CDR3 DNA: TGCAGCGTTGGCAGGGACCAATCCTACGAGCAGTACTTC
D gene: NA
V gene: TRBV29-1
J gene: TRBJ2-7
CDR3 length: 13
clone size: few

CDR3 protein: CARGHPGQNSLSTDTQYF
CDR3 DNA: TGTGCCAGGGGCCACCCGGGACAGAACTCCCTTAGCACAGATACGCAGTATTTT
D gene: TRBD1
V gene: TRBV28
J gene: TRBJ2-3
CDR3 length: 18
clone size: few

CDR3 protein: CASSLLPTDTQYF
CDR3 DNA: TGTGCCAGCAGCTTATTACCCACAGATACGCAGTATTTT
D gene: NA
V gene: TRBV7-2
J gene: TRBJ2-3
CDR3 length: 13
clone size: NA

CDR3 protein: CASSPGQGGSYEQYF
CDR3 DNA: TGTGCCAGCAGCCCCGGACAGGGGGGATCCTACGAGCAGTACTTC
D gene: TRBD1
V gene: TRBV7-6
J gene: TRBJ2-7
CDR3 length: 15
clone size: NA

CDR3 protein: CASSRQGTEAFF
CDR3 DNA: TGCGCCAGCAGCCGCCAGGGCACTGAAGCTTTCTTT
D gene: NA
V gene: TRBV4-1
J gene: TRBJ1-1
CDR3 length: 12
clone size: NA

CDR3 protein: CASSERAWEGYEQYF
CDR3 DNA: TGTGCCAGCAGTGAAAGAGCGTGGGAAGGGTACGAGCAGTACTTC
D gene: NA
V gene: TRBV6-1
J gene: TRBJ2-7
CDR3 length: 15
clone size: medium-sized

CDR3 protein: CASSELWVSFF
CDR3 DNA: TGTGCCAGCAGTGAATTGTGGGTTTCTTTCTTT
D gene: NA
V gene: TRBV6-1
J gene: TRBJ1-1
CDR3 length: 11
clone size: NA

CDR3 protein: CAISESRGSGETQYF
CDR3 DNA: TGTGCCATCAGTGAGTCCCGGGGATCTGGGGAGACCCAGTACTTC
D gene: NA
V gene: TRBV10-3
J gene: TRBJ2-5
CDR3 length: 15
clone size: NA

CDR3 protein: CASRDRRSYEQYF
CDR3 DNA: TGTGCCAGCAGAGATAGACGGAGCTACGAGCAGTACTTC
D gene: NA
V gene: TRBV5-6
J gene: TRBJ2-7
CDR3 length: 13
clone size: few

CDR3 protein: CASSQGRRRETQYF
CDR3 DNA: TGTGCCAGCTCTCAAGGGCGGAGGCGGGAGACCCAGTACTTC
D gene: NA
V gene: TRBV9
J gene: TRBJ2-5
CDR3 length: 14
clone size: NA

CDR3 protein: CASSYIQGAYGEQYF
CDR3 DNA: TGCGCCAGCAGCTACATTCAGGGGGCCTACGGCGAGCAGTACTTC
D gene: TRBD1
V gene: TRBV4-1
J gene: TRBJ2-7
CDR3 length: 15
clone size: few

CDR3 protein: CASSLAVSASYEQYF
CDR3 DNA: TGCGCCAGCAGCTTGGCCGTTAGCGCCTCCTACGAGCAGTACTTC
D gene: NA
V gene: TRBV5-1
J gene: TRBJ2-7
CDR3 length: 15
clone size: NA

CDR3 protein: CAWSPGSGSFNEQFF
CDR3 DNA: TGTGCCTGGAGTCCCGGTAGCGGGAGTTTCAATGAGCAGTTCTTC
D gene: TRBD2
V gene: TRBV30
J gene: TRBJ2-1
CDR3 length: 15
clone size: NA

CDR3 protein: CASSQGSAWTPQHF
CDR3 DNA: TGCGCCAGCAGCCAAGGGAGCGCTTGGACGCCCCAGCATTTT
D gene: NA
V gene: TRBV4-1
J gene: TRBJ1-5
CDR3 length: 14
clone size: NA

CDR3 protein: CASRGGNTGELFF
CDR3 DNA: TGTGCCAGCCGCGGAGGGAACACCGGGGAGCTGTTTTTT
D gene: NA
V gene: TRBV7-2
J gene: TRBJ2-2
CDR3 length: 13
clone size: few

CDR3 protein: CASSPWDGELFF
CDR3 DNA: TGCGCCAGCAGCCCATGGGACGGGGAGCTGTTTTTT
D gene: NA
V gene: TRBV4-1
J gene: TRBJ2-2
CDR3 length: 12
clone size: NA

CDR3 protein: CASSAAGGSFDEQYF
CDR3 DNA: TGTGCCAGCAGCGCAGCGGGAGGGTCGTTCGACGAGCAGTACTTC
D gene: TRBD2
V gene: TRBV7-3
J gene: TRBJ2-7
CDR3 length: 15
clone size: NA

CDR3 protein: CASSSGQGDEQYF
CDR3 DNA: TGCGCCAGCAGCTCCGGGCAGGGGGACGAGCAGTACTTC
D gene: TRBD1
V gene: TRBV5-1
J gene: TRBJ2-7
CDR3 length: 13
clone size: NA

CDR3 protein: CASSPTSGGLAGEQYF
CDR3 DNA: TGTGCCAGCAGCCCCACTAGCGGGGGGCTTGCGGGCGAGCAGTACTTC
D gene: TRBD2
V gene: TRBV11-2
J gene: TRBJ2-7
CDR3 length: 16
clone size: NA

CDR3 protein: CSVVWGNYGYTF
CDR3 DNA: TGCAGCGTTGTATGGGGAAACTATGGCTACACCTTC
D gene: NA
V gene: TRBV29-1
J gene: TRBJ1-2
CDR3 length: 12
clone size: NA

CDR3 protein: CSAATGAGQPQHF
CDR3 DNA: TGCAGCGCCGCGACAGGAGCGGGTCAGCCCCAGCATTTT
D gene: NA
V gene: TRBV29-1
J gene: TRBJ1-5
CDR3 length: 13
clone size: few

CDR3 protein: CSTPDTNTEAFF
CDR3 DNA: TGCAGCACACCGGACACGAACACTGAAGCTTTCTTT
D gene: NA
V gene: TRBV29-1
J gene: TRBJ1-1
CDR3 length: 12
clone size: NA

CDR3 protein: CSVEVRASGFRGTQYF
CDR3 DNA: TGCAGCGTTGAAGTGAGGGCTAGCGGCTTCCGGGGTACGCAGTATTTT
D gene: TRBD2
V gene: TRBV29-1
J gene: TRBJ2-3
CDR3 length: 16
clone size: NA

CDR3 protein: CASSPGILGDTQYF
CDR3 DNA: TGTGCCAGTAGTCCAGGGATCCTAGGCGATACGCAGTATTTT
D gene: NA
V gene: TRBV19
J gene: TRBJ2-3
CDR3 length: 14
clone size: few

CDR3 protein: CSVAGLGSSYEQYF
CDR3 DNA: TGCAGCGTTGCGGGACTAGGTAGCTCCTACGAGCAGTACTTC
D gene: TRBD2
V gene: TRBV29-1
J gene: TRBJ2-7
CDR3 length: 14
clone size: few

CDR3 protein: CASSSIAGLAEQYF
CDR3 DNA: TGTGCCAGCAGCTCTATAGCGGGACTGGCCGAGCAGTACTTC
D gene: TRBD2
V gene: TRBV7-6
J gene: TRBJ2-7
CDR3 length: 14
clone size: NA

CDR3 protein: CAISVPQGREGTDTQYF
CDR3 DNA: TGTGCCATCAGTGTCCCACAGGGACGGGAGGGTACAGATACGCAGTATTTT
D gene: TRBD2
V gene: TRBV10-3
J gene: TRBJ2-3
CDR3 length: 17
clone size: once

CDR3 protein: CATSIPGTNTGELFF
CDR3 DNA: TGTGCCACCAGCATTCCAGGGACGAACACCGGGGAGCTGTTTTTT
D gene: NA
V gene: TRBV15
J gene: TRBJ2-2
CDR3 length: 15
clone size: NA

CDR3 protein: CASSATRQETAQYF
CDR3 DNA: TGTGCCAGCAGCGCGACTAGACAAGAGACGGCCCAGTACTTC
D gene: NA
V gene: TRBV9
J gene: TRBJ2-5
CDR3 length: 14
clone size: NA

CDR3 protein: CASSLELSVWVNEQFF
CDR3 DNA: TGTGCCAGCAGCTTAGAACTCTCCGTTTGGGTTAATGAGCAGTTCTTC
D gene: NA
V gene: TRBV7-2
J gene: TRBJ2-1
CDR3 length: 16
clone size: many

CDR3 protein: CASSTDSSNTEAFF
CDR3 DNA: TGTGCCAGCAGCACGGACAGCTCGAACACTGAAGCTTTCTTT
D gene: NA
V gene: TRBV9
J gene: TRBJ1-1
CDR3 length: 14
clone size: few

CDR3 protein: CASSLGTRGTYEQYF
CDR3 DNA: TGTGCCAGCAGCTTGGGGACTAGAGGAACCTACGAGCAGTACTTC
D gene: TRBD2
V gene: TRBV5-4
J gene: TRBJ2-7
CDR3 length: 15
clone size: NA

CDR3 protein: CASSDGAVTGELFF
CDR3 DNA: TGTGCCAGCAGTGACGGTGCGGTCACCGGGGAGCTGTTTTTT
D gene: NA
V gene: TRBV6-5
J gene: TRBJ2-2
CDR3 length: 14
clone size: few

CDR3 protein: CASSEAPYSNQPQHF
CDR3 DNA: TGTGCCAGCAGTGAAGCGCCCTATAGCAATCAGCCCCAGCATTTT
D gene: NA
V gene: TRBV6-1
J gene: TRBJ1-5
CDR3 length: 15
clone size: NA

CDR3 protein: CASSGGWGDQPQHF
CDR3 DNA: TGTGCCAGCAGTGGAGGTTGGGGGGATCAGCCCCAGCATTTT
D gene: NA
V gene: TRBV28
J gene: TRBJ1-5
CDR3 length: 14
clone size: NA

CDR3 protein: CSVEGGPGGSYEQYF
CDR3 DNA: TGCAGCGTTGAAGGAGGGCCAGGGGGCTCCTACGAGCAGTACTTC
D gene: TRBD1
V gene: TRBV29-1
J gene: TRBJ2-7
CDR3 length: 15
clone size: once

CDR3 protein: CSVDDYNEQFF
CDR3 DNA: TGCAGCGTGGACGACTACAATGAGCAGTTCTTC
D gene: NA
V gene: TRBV29-1
J gene: TRBJ2-1
CDR3 length: 11
clone size: NA